This is a list of T cell receptor beta chains from one sample in a study of CD8 T cells in Susac syndrome. TCRdb independently ran MiXCR on the immunoSEQ multiplex PCR reads; one entry per CDR3 protein. Of around 130,000 distinct CDR3 sequences detected, 91% appear once; the ten largest clones hold about 0.25%. Material for sequencing was CD8+ T cells from PBMCs. The receptor set was obtained from a human donor with multiple sclerosis. Both conserved end residues are part of each CDR3. D genes are given only for firm matches. Size values are once, few and many counts, or a class for expanded clones, and some rows have none.

V gene	J gene	D gene	clone size	CDR3 protein	CDR3 DNA
TRBV19	TRBJ2-5	.	once	CASSMASQETQYF	TGTGCCAGTAGTATGGCCAGCCAGGAGACCCAGTACTTC
TRBV11-3	TRBJ2-1	.	.	CASSLVGGPYNEQFF	TGTGCCAGCAGCTTAGTGGGGGGTCCCTACAATGAGCAGTTCTTC
TRBV5-4	TRBJ1-1	TRBD1	.	CASTEGTGISSAFF	TGTGCCAGCACCGAAGGGACAGGTATCTCCAGTGCTTTCTTT
TRBV14	TRBJ1-2	TRBD1	.	CASSVQGPPNYGYTF	TGTGCCAGCAGCGTACAGGGGCCACCTAACTATGGCTACACCTTC
TRBV27	TRBJ2-2	.	.	CASSPGGGRGGELFF	TGTGCCAGCAGCCCCGGAGGGGGGCGCGGCGGGGAGCTGTTTTTT
TRBV27	TRBJ1-1	.	.	CASAERGTEAFF	TGTGCCAGCGCGGAACGCGGCACTGAAGCTTTCTTT
TRBV30	TRBJ1-1	.	.	CAWSVGNTEAFF	TGTGCCTGGAGCGTGGGGAACACTGAAGCTTTCTTT
TRBV5-4	TRBJ2-7	.	.	CASSLIRAEFHEQYF	TGTGCCAGCAGCTTAATAAGGGCAGAGTTCCACGAGCAGTACTTC
TRBV7-9	TRBJ2-1	.	.	CASRSYRDEQFF	TGTGCCAGCAGATCATATAGGGATGAGCAGTTCTTC
TRBV18	TRBJ2-5	TRBD1	.	CASSPGTAEETQYF	TGTGCCAGCTCACCAGGGACAGCAGAAGAGACCCAGTACTTC
TRBV6-2/TRBV6-3	TRBJ2-1	.	.	CAAQGSHEQFF	TGTGCCGCCCAGGGGTCCCATGAGCAGTTCTTC
TRBV20-1	TRBJ2-7	TRBD1	.	CSVPGQTLYEQYF	TGCAGTGTCCCGGGACAGACTCTCTACGAGCAGTACTTC
TRBV7-2	TRBJ1-5	.	.	CASSLEPFGVQPQHF	TGTGCCAGCAGCTTAGAGCCCTTCGGGGTTCAGCCCCAGCATTTT
TRBV3-1	TRBJ2-1	TRBD2	.	CASSQEAGSYNEQFF	TGTGCCAGCAGCCAAGAAGCGGGAAGCTACAATGAGCAGTTCTTC
TRBV28	TRBJ2-7	TRBD1	.	CASSLFEAGTGGGEQYF	TGTGCCAGCAGTTTATTCGAAGCCGGGACAGGGGGTGGGGAGCAGTACTTC
TRBV30	TRBJ2-7	TRBD2	.	CAWSREGYEQYF	TGTGCCTGGAGTCGGGAGGGCTACGAGCAGTACTTC
TRBV6-5	TRBJ2-1	TRBD2	.	CASSYAGGQVEQFF	TGTGCCAGCAGTTACGCGGGAGGGCAAGTTGAGCAGTTCTTC
TRBV30	TRBJ1-2	TRBD1	.	CAGTDFPSYGYTF	TGTGCCGGGACAGACTTCCCTAGCTATGGCTACACCTTC
TRBV5-1	TRBJ2-1	.	.	CASSLLGVEQFF	TGCGCCAGCAGCCTACTAGGCGTTGAGCAGTTCTTC
TRBV7-9	TRBJ2-2	.	.	CASSPPGQTGELFF	TGTGCCAGCAGCCCGCCTGGACAGACCGGGGAGCTGTTTTTT
TRBV30	TRBJ2-2	TRBD2	.	CAWIGLAGGTGELFF	TGTGCCTGGATTGGACTAGCGGGAGGCACCGGGGAGCTGTTTTTT
TRBV9	TRBJ2-7	.	.	CASSVSDSREQYF	TGTGCCAGCAGCGTGTCTGATTCGCGCGAGCAGTACTTC
TRBV7-9	TRBJ2-3	.	.	CASSNGLTSTDTQYF	TGTGCCAGCAGCAATGGGCTGACTAGCACAGATACGCAGTATTTT
TRBV28	TRBJ1-2	.	.	CAGGQTGLSGYTF	TGTGCCGGCGGACAGACCGGGCTCTCTGGCTACACCTTC
TRBV20-1	TRBJ2-1	TRBD1	once	CSAAGTGTYNEQFF	TGCAGTGCTGCCGGGACAGGGACTTACAATGAGCAGTTCTTC
TRBV9	TRBJ2-3	.	.	CASSVEEGGTDTQYF	TGTGCCAGCAGCGTAGAGGAGGGAGGAACAGATACGCAGTATTTT
TRBV7-2	TRBJ1-4	.	few	CASSYQGSGTNEKLFF	TGTGCCAGCAGCTATCAGGGGAGCGGAACTAATGAAAAACTGTTTTTT